The clone carrying this T cell receptor (beta chain) appeared a few times. Antigen unknown. cDNA synthesis used the whole RNA isolate, giving expressed TCRB sequences. Sequencing used immunoSEQ multiplex PCR; TCRdb keeps in-frame clones, though not all of them. Altogether approximately 120,000 clones are present, 30% to 50% being singletons, with the ten largest covering 0.065%. Germline values: CDR1 SGHNT, CDR2 YYREEE (reference sequence). The junction had 9 bases not matched to a gene; V was cut back by 4 bases and J by 6 bases. CDR3 size: 15 residues. The data belong to a study of beta chain features in type 1 diabetes. The study, taken as a whole, reports: Reduced insertions and increased deletions marked VDJ junctions in type 1 diabetes patients. Moderately but significantly shorter TCRB CDR3s were found in Type 1 diabetes patients in all four CD4+ subsets.

This clonotype was obtained from a woman aged 18-29 years in good health. Sequencing was performed on stem cell memory CD4+ T cells from blood. The V gene is TRBV5-4, the J gene TRBJ2-7, with TRBD1 identical over 11 bases. The chain's CDR3 is CASSHPDRGHGEQYF. DNA for the CDR3: TGTGCCAGCAGCCACCCGGACAGGGGGCATGGCGAGCAGTACTTC.